These 6 T cell receptor beta chains were all obtained from the same sample, sequenced in a study of response to subunit inactivated influenza vaccine. TCRdb independently ran MiXCR on the RT-PCR reads; one entry per CDR3 protein. The sample has around 540,000 distinct CDR3 sequences; about an eighth are singletons. The material sequenced was PBMCs from blood, taken on the day of vaccination. These receptors were taken from a man aged 45-65 years who received an inactivated influenza vaccine.

This clonotype was counted at least ten times. V gene TRBV27 combines with J gene TRBJ2-7, with 7 nucleotides matching TRBD1. The CDR3 length is 14 residues. In germline, CDR1 is MNHEY, CDR2 SMNVEV (reference sequence). J was trimmed by 0 bases and V by 7 bases; bases with no gene match: 6. CDR3 nucleotides: TGTGCCAGCAAAAGACAGGGAAGCTCCTACGAGCAGTACTTC. Translated: CASKRQGSSYEQYF.

Only a few counts were recorded for this clonotype. CDR3 residues: CASSPGQGHNEQFF. CDR3 coding DNA: TGCGCCAGCAGCCCCGGACAGGGTCACAATGAGCAGTTCTTC. The chain combines TRBV5-1 with TRBJ2-1, with 8 positions matching TRBD1. The V and J ends lost 4 bases and 5 bases, in that order; junction bases with no gene match: 5. Germline loops: CDR1 SGHRS, CDR2 YFSETQ. The CDR3 sequence is 14 residues long.

This clonotype was seen only a few times. The chain combines TRBV7-9 with TRBJ2-3; no clear D. The germline CDR1 and CDR2 sequences are SEHNR and FQNEAQ (reference sequence). With 1 base removed from V and 0 bases from J, the gap between germline ends came to 14 bases. There are 17 residues in the CDR3. The CDR3 DNA follows: TGTGCCAGCAGCTTAGGAATCGCGGCCCCTAGCACAGATACGCAGTATTTT. Amino acid sequence: CASSLGIAAPSTDTQYF.

A few counts support this clonotype. CDR3 amino acids: CASSSRPTYEQYF. In DNA, the CDR3 is TGCGCCAGCAGCTCCAGACCAACCTACGAGCAGTACTTC. The chain carries TRBV5-1 and TRBJ2-7; D is uncertain. Between the trimmed V and J ends, which lost 3 bases and 2 bases, there was a span of 9 bases. The CDR3 has 13 amino acids. From germline, CDR1 is SGHRS and CDR2 YFSETQ. The entire variable domain, with the rest obtained from reference TRBV5-1 and TRBJ2-7, is as follows: KAGVTQTPRYLIKTRGQQVTLSCSPISGHRSVSWYQQTPGQGLQFLFEYFSETQRNKGNFPGRFSGRQFSNSRSEMNVSTLELGDSALYLCASSSRPTYEQYFGPGTRLTVT.

This clonotype has just a few counts. The chain uses TRBV29-1 and TRBJ2-7; 12 bases are shared with TRBD2. Losses at the gene ends were 8 bases for V and 5 bases for J; bases not matched to a gene: 7. CDR3 length: 13 amino acids. The germline gives CDR1 SQVTM, CDR2 ANQGSEA. CDR3 DNA: TGCAGCTCAAGACTAGCGGGAGAACACGAGCAGTACTTC. Its protein product is CSSRLAGEHEQYF.

In nucleotides, the CDR3 is TGCAGTGCTAGAAGTAACTCTGGGGCCAACGTCCTGACTTTC. It translates to CSARSNSGANVLTF. The chain combines TRBV20-1 with TRBJ2-6; the D is unclear. V dropped 2 bases and J dropped 0 bases, with 5 bases sitting between them. Looked up from germline, CDR1 is DFQATT and CDR2 is SNEGSKA (reference sequence). This CDR3 comprises 14 residues.